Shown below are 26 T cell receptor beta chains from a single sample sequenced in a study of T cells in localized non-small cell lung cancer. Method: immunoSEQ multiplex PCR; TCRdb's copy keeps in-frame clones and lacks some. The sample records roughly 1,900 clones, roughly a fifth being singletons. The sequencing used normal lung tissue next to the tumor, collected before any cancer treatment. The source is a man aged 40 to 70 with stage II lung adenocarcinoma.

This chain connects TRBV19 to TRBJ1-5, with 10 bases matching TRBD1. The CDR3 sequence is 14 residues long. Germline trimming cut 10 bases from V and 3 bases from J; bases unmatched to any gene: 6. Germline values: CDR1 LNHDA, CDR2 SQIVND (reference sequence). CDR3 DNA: TGTGCCACTGGGACAGGGGAAGTCAATCAGCCCCAGCATTTT. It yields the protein CATGTGEVNQPQHF. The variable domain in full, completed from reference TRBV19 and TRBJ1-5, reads DGGITQSPKYLFRKEGQNVTLSCEQNLNHDAMYWYRQDPGQGLRLIYYSQIVNDFQKGDIAEGYSVSREKKESFPLTVTSAQKNPTAFYLCATGTGEVNQPQHFGDGTRLSIL.

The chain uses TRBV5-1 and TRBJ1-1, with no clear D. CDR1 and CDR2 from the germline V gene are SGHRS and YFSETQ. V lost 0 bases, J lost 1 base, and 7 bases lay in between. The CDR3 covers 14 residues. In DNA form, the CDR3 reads TGCGCCAGCAGCTTGGCCTCTTCGAACACTGAAGCTTTCTTT. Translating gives CASSLASSNTEAFF.

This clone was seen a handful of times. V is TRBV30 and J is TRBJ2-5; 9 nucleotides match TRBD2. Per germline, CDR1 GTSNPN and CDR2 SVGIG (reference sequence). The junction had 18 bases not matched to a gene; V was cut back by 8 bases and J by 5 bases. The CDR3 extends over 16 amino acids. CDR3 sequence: CATTRRGGVELETQYF. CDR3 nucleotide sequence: TGTGCCACTACTAGGCGGGGGGGCGTGGAGTTGGAGACCCAGTACTTC.

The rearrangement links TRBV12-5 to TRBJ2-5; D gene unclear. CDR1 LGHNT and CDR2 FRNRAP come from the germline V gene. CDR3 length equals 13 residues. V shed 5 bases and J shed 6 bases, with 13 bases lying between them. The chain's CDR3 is CASGPDGAKTQYF. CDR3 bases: TGTGCTAGTGGTCCTGACGGCGCTAAGACCCAGTACTTC.

The CDR3 protein is CATSSYLDSMGYEQYV. Here the CDR3 DNA reads TGTGCCACCAGCTCCTACCTAGACTCAATGGGCTACGAGCAGTACGTC. The rearrangement links TRBV15 to TRBJ2-7; D is unresolved. Germline V CDR1 and CDR2: LNHNV, YYDKDF (reference sequence). CDR3 length equals 16 residues. Between the trimmed V and J ends, which lost 5 bases and 3 bases, there was a span of 20 bases.

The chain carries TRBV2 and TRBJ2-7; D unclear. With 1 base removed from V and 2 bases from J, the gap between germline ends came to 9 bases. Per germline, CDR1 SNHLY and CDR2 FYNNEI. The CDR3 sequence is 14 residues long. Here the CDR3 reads CASSEGVPPYEQYF. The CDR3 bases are TGTGCCAGCAGTGAAGGGGTGCCCCCCTACGAGCAGTACTTC.

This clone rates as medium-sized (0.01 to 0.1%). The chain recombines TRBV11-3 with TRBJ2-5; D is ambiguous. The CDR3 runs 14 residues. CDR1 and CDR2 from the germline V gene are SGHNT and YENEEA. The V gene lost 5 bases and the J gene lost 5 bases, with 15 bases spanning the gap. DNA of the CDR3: TGTGCCAGCAGCCCTTCTACAGCGTTGGAGACCCAGTACTTC. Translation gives CASSPSTALETQYF.

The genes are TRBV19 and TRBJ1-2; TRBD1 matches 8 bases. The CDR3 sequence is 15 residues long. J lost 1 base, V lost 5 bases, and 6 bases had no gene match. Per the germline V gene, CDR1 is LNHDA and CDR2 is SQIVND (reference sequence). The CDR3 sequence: CASSPSGQGNYGYTF. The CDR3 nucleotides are TGTGCCAGTAGTCCGTCCGGACAGGGTAACTATGGCTACACCTTC.

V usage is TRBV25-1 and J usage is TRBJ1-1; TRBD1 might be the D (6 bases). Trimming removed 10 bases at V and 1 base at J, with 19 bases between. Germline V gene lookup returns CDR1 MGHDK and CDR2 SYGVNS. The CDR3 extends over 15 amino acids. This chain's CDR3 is CATKQEGTRNTEAFF. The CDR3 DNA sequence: TGTGCCACTAAACAGGAGGGGACACGGAACACTGAAGCTTTCTTT.

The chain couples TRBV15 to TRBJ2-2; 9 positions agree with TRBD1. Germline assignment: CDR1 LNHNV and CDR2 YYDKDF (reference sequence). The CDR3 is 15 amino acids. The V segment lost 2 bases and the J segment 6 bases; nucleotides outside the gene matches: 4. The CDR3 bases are TGTGCCACCAGCAGACGGACAGGGGCCCCCGGGGAGCTGTTTTTT. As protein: CATSRRTGAPGELFF.

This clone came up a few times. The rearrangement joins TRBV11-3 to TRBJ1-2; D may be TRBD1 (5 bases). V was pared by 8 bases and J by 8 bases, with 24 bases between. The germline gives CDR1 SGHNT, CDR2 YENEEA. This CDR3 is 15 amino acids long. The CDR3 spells CASAFPDSAAGGYTF. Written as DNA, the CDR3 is TGTGCCAGCGCTTTTCCCGACAGTGCCGCTGGGGGCTACACCTTC.

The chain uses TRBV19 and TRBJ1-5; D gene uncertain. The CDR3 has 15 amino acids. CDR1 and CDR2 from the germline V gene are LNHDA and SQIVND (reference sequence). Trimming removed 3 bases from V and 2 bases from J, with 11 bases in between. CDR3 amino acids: CASSIENGRNQPQHF. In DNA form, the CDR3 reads TGTGCCAGTAGTATCGAAAACGGGCGCAATCAGCCCCAGCATTTT.

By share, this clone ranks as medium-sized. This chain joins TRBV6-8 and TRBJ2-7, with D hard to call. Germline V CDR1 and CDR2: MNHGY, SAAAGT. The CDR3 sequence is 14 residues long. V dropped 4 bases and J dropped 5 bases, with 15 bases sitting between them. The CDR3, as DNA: TGTGCCAGCAGTTCGATAGGCAGAGAAAACGAGCAGTACTTC. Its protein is CASSSIGRENEQYF.

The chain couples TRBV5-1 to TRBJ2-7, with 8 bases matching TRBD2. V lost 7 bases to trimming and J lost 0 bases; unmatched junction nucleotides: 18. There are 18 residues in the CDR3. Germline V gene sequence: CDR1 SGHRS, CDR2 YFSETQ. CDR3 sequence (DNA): TGCGCCAGCGGTGTAAATTTCGCGGGGGGCCCTAGCTCCTACGAGCAGTACGTC. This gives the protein CASGVNFAGGPSSYEQYV.

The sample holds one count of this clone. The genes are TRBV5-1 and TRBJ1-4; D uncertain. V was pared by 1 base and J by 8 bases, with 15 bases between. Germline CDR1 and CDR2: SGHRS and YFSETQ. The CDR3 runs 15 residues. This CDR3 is CASSLYVEGREKLFF. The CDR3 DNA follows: TGCGCCAGCAGCTTGTATGTGGAAGGCCGGGAAAAACTGTTTTTT.

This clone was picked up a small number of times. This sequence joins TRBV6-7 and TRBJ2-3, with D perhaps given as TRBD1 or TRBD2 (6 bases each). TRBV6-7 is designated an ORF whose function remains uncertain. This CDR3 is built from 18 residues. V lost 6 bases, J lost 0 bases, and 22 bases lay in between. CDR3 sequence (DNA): TGTGCCAGCAGACTCCCAAGGGGGGAATACCCTAGCACAGATACGCAGTATTTT. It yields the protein CASRLPRGEYPSTDTQYF.

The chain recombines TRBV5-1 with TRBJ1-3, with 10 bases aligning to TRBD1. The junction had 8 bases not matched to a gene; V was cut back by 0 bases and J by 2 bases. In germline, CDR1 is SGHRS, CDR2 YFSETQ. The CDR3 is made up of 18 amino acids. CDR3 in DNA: TGCGCCAGCAGCTTGGGACCGGGACAGGGGTTGACTGGAAACACCATATATTTT. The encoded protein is CASSLGPGQGLTGNTIYF.

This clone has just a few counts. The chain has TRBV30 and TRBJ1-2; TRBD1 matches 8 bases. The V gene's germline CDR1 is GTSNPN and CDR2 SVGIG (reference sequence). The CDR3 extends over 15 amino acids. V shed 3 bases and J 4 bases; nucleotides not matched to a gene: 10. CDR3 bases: TGTGCCTGGAGGTCGGACAGGGCGATACTCTATGGCTACACCTTC. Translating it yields CAWRSDRAILYGYTF.

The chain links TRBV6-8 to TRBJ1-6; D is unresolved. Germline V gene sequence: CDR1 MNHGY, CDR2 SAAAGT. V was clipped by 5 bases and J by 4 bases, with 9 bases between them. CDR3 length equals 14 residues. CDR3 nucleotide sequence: TGTGCCAGCAGTGCCGGTCCTTATAATTCACCCCTCCACTTT. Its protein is CASSAGPYNSPLHF.

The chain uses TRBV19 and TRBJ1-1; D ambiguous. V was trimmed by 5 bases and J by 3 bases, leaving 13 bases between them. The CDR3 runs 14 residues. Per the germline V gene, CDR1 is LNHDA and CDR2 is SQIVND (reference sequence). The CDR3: CASSSQGRDTEAFF. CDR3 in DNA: TGTGCCAGTAGTTCCCAAGGGAGGGACACTGAAGCTTTCTTT.

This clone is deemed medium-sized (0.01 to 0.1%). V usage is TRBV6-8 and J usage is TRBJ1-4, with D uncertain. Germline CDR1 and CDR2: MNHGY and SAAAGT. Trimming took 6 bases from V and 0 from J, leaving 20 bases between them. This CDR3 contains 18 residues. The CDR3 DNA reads TGTGCCAGCAGGGGGTCCCTCTGGCCCCATTCAACTAATGAAAAACTGTTTTTT. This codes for CASRGSLWPHSTNEKLFF.

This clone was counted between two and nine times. CDR3 DNA sequence: TGCGCCAGCAGCTGGACAGGGAATGATAATTCACCCCTCCACTTT. Its protein is CASSWTGNDNSPLHF. The chain combines TRBV5-1 with TRBJ1-6, with 8 bases fitting TRBD1. This CDR3 is 15 amino acids long. The germline V gene has CDR1 SGHRS and CDR2 YFSETQ. Losses at the gene ends were 3 bases for V and 5 bases for J; bases not matched to a gene: 4.

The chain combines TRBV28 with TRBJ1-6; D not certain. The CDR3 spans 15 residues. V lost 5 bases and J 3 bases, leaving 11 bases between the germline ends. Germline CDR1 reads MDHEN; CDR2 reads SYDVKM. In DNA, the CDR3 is TGTGCCAGCAGTAGATCCGGGATCTATAATTCACCCCTCCACTTT. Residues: CASSRSGIYNSPLHF.

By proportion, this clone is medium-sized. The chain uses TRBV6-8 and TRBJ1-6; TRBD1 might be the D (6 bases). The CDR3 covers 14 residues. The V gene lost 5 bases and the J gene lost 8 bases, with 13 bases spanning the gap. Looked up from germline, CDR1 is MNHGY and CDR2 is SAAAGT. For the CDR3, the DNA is TGTGCCAGCAGTCGTACAGGGAGGGATTCACCCCTCCACTTT. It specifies CASSRTGRDSPLHF.

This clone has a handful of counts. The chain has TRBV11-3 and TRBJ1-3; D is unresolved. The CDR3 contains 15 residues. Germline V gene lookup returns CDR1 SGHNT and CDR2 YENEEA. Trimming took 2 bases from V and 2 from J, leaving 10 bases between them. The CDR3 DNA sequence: TGTGCCAGCAGCTTAAGTTTAGGTCCTGGAAACACCATATATTTT. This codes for CASSLSLGPGNTIYF.

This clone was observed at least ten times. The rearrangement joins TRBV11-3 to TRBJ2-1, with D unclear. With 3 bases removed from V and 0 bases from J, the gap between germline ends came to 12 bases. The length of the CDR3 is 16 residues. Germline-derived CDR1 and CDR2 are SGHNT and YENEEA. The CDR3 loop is CASSLVALSSYNEQFF. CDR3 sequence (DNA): TGTGCCAGCAGCTTGGTTGCTCTAAGCTCCTACAATGAGCAGTTCTTC.